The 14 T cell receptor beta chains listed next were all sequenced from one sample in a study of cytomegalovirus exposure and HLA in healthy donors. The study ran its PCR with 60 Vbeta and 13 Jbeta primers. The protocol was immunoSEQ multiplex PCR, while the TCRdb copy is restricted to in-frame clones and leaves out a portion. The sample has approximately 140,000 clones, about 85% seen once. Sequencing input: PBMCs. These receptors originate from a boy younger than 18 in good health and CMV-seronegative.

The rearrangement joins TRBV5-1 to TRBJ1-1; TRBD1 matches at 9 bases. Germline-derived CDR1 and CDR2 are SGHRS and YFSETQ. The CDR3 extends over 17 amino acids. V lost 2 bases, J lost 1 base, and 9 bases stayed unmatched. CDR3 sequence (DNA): TGCGCCAGCAGCTTTGATAAGCGGGACAGGGAGAACACTGAAGCTTTCTTT. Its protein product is CASSFDKRDRENTEAFF.

The CDR3 loop is CASSLVPGMNTGELFF. Here the CDR3 DNA reads TGTGCCAGCAGCTTGGTTCCAGGAATGAACACCGGGGAGCTGTTTTTT. This rearrangement joins TRBV5-6 to TRBJ2-2; D uncertain. V shed 0 bases and J shed 1 base, with 10 bases lying between them. The CDR3 runs to 16 residues. Per germline, CDR1 SGHDT and CDR2 YYEEEE.

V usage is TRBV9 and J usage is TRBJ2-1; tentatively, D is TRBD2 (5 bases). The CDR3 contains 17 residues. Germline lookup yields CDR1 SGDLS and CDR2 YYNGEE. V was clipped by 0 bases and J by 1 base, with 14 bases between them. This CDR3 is CASSVVDMRASYNEQFF. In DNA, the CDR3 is TGTGCCAGCAGCGTAGTTGATATGCGGGCTTCCTACAATGAGCAGTTCTTC.

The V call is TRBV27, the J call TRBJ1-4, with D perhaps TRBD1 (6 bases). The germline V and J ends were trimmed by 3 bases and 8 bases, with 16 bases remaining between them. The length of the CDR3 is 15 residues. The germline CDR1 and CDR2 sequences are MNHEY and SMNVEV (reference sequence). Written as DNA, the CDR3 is TGTGCCAGCAGTTTTGGGGGGCAGGGAGGGGAAAAACTGTTTTTT. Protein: CASSFGGQGGEKLFF.

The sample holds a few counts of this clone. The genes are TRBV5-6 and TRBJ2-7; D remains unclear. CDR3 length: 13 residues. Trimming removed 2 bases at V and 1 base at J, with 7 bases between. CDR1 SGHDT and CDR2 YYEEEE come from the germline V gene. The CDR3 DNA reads TGTGCCAGCAGCTTCGCCCGGTCCTACGAGCAGTACTTC. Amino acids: CASSFARSYEQYF.

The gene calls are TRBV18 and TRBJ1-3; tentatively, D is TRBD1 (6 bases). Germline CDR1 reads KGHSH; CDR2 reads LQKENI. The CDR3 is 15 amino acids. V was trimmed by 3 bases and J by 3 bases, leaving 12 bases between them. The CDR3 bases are TGTGCCAGCTCACCGATGAGGGACATTGGAAACACCATATATTTT. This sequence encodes CASSPMRDIGNTIYF.

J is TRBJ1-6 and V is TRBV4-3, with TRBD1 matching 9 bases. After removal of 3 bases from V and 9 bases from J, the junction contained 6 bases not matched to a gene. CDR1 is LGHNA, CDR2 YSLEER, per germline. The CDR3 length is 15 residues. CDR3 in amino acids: CASSHGQGPISPLHF. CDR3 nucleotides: TGCGCCAGCAGCCATGGACAGGGGCCCATTTCACCCCTCCACTTT.

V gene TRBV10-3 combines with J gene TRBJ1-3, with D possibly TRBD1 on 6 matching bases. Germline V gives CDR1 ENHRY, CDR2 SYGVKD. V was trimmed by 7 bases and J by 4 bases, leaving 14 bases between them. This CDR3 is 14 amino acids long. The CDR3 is CAIKQGGSGNTIYF. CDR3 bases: TGTGCCATCAAACAGGGTGGATCAGGAAACACCATATATTTT.

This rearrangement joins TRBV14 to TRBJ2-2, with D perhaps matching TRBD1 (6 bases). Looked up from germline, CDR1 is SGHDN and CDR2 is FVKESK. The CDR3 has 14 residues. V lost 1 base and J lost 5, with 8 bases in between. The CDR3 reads CASSQVQGTGELFF. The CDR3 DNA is TGTGCCAGCAGCCAAGTACAGGGAACCGGGGAGCTGTTTTTT.

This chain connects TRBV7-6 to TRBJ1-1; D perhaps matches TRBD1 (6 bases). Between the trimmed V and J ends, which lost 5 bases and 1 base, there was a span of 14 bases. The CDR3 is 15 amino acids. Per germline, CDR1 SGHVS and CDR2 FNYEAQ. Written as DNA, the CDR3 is TGTGCCAGCAGCCCAGCGACAGGATCGAACACTGAAGCTTTCTTT. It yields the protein CASSPATGSNTEAFF.

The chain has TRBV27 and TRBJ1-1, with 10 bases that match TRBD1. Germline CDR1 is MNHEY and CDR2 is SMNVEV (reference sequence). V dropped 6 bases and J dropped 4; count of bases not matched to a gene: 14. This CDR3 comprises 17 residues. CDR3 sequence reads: CASSPRIPGQGPTEAFF. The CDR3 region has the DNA TGTGCCAGCAGCCCTAGGATACCGGGACAGGGGCCCACTGAAGCTTTCTTT.

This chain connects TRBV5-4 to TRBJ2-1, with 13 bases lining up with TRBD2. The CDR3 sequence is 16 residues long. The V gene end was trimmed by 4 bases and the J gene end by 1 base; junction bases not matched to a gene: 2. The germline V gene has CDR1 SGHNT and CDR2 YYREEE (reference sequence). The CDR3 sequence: CASSEGLAGSYNEQFF. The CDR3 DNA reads TGTGCCAGCAGCGAGGGACTAGCGGGGTCCTACAATGAGCAGTTCTTC.

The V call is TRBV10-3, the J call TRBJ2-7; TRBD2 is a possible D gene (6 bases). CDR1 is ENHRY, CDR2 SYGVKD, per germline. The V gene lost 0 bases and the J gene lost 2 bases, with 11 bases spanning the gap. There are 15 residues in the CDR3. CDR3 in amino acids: CAISESIGRTYEQYF. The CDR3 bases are TGTGCCATCAGTGAGTCAATAGGGAGGACCTACGAGCAGTACTTC.

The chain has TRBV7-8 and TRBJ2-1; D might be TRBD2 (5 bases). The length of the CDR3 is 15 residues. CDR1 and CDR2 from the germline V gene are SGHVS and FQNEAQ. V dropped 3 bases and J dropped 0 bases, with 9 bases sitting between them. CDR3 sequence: CASSFTDSSYNEQFF. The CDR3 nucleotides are TGTGCCAGCAGCTTTACGGACTCCTCCTACAATGAGCAGTTCTTC.